This T cell receptor (beta chain) was identified in a study of graft-versus-host responses after intestinal transplantation. As to this clone: Its antigen remains unidentified.

CDR3 length: 15 amino acids. The trim removed 6 bases at V and 4 bases at J, leaving 6 bases unmatched. Germline V gene lookup returns CDR1 MNHEY and CDR2 SMNVEV (reference sequence). Sequencing used immunoSEQ multiplex PCR; TCRdb keeps in-frame clones, though not all of them. In the table there are some 130,000 clones, around nine tenths of which are singletons. This chain links TRBV27 with TRBJ1-6; 7 bases are shared with TRBD1. This receptor was taken from a human donor who received an intestinal transplant. The sequenced sample was unstimulated CD4+ T cells sorted from spleen or lymph node cells, obtained before intestinal transplant. This chain's CDR3 is CASSPGTVYNSPLHF. In DNA, the CDR3 is TGTGCCAGCAGCCCAGGGACAGTTTATAATTCACCCCTCCACTTT.